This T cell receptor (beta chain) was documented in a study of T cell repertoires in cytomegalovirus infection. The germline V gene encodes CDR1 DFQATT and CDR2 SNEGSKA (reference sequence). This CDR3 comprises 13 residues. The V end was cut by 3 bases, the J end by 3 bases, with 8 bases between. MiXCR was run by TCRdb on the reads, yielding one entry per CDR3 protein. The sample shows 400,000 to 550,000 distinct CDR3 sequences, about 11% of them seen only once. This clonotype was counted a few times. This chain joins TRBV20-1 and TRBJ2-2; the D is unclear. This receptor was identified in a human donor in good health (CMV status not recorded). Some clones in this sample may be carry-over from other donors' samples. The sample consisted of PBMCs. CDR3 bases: TGCAGTGCTAGGGCCACTCACACCGGGGAGCTGTTTTTT. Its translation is CSARATHTGELFF.